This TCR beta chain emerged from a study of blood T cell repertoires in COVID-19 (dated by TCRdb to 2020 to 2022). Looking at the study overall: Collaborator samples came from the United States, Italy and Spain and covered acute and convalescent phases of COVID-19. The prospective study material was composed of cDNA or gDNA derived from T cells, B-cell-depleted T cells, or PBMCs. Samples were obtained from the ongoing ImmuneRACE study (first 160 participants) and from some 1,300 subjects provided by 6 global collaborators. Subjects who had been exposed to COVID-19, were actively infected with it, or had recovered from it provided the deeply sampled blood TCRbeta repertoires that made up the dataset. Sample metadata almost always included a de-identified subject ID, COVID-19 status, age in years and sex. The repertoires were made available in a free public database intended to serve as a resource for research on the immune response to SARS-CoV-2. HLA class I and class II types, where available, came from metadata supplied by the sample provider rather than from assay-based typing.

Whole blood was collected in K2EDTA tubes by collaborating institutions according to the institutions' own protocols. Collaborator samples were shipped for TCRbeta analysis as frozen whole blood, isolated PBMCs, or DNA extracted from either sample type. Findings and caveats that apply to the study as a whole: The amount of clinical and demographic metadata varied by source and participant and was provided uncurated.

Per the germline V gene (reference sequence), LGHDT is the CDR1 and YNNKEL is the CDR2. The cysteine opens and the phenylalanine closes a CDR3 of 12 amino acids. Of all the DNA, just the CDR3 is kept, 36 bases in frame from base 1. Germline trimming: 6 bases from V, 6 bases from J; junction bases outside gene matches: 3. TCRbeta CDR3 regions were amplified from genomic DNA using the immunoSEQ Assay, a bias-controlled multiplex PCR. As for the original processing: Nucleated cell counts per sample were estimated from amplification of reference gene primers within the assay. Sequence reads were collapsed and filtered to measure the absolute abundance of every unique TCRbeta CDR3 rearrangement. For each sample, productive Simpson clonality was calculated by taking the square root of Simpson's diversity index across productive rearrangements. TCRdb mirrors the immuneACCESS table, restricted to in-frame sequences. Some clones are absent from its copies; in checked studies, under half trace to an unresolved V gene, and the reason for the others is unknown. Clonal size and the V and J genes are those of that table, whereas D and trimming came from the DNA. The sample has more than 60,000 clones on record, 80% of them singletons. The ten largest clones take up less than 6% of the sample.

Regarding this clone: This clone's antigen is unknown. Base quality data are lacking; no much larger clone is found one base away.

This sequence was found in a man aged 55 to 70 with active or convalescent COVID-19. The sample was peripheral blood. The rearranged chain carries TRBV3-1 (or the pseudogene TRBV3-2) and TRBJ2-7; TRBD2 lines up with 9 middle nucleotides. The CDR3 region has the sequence CASRGGGAEQYF. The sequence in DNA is TGTGCCAGCAGGGGCGGGGGGGCCGAGCAGTACTTC.